These 30 T cell receptor beta chains were sequenced from one sample in a study of T cells in Graves' hyperthyroidism and ophthalmopathy. RNA transcripts gave rise to amplified TCR beta CDR3 regions. The TCR CDR3 was amplified in a first-round RT-PCR using the HTBI primer set. Using its own MiXCR run on the multiplex PCR reads, TCRdb lists one record per CDR3 protein. The sample comprises 40,000 to 55,000 distinct CDR3 sequences, around half of which are singletons, and more than 25% rests with the top ten. The sample was peripheral blood or thyroid tissue (not recorded which). The receptors come from a woman aged 50 to 65 with Graves' hyperthyroidism.

This clonotype has a count of ten or more. V usage is TRBV12-3 or TRBV12-4 and J usage is TRBJ2-6, with a weak D call TRBD1 (5 bases). V lost 7 bases and J 0 bases, leaving 10 bases between the germline ends. CDR3 length: 15 residues. In DNA form, the CDR3 reads TGTGCCAGCACCGAAAGGGGCTCTGGGGCCAACGTCCTGACTTTC. Translation: CASTERGSGANVLTF.

A word on this clonotype: Given the absence of the conserved phenylalanine or tryptophan at the CDR3 end, a read error is likely. No DNA is shown, since the ends of the CDR3 on it are uncertain; the CDR3 is the one TCRdb lists. The chain recombines TRBV7-2 with TRBJ1-1. The length of the CDR3 is 13 amino acids, counting both ends. Looked up from germline, CDR1 is SGHTA and CDR2 is FQGNSA. The CDR3 protein is CASSLGANTEAFL.

This clonotype has more than one count but fewer than ten. A read error may be the cause here, since a much bigger clone is one base away. The rearrangement uses TRBV6-1 and TRBJ1-6; D unclear. Trimming removed 0 bases from V and 8 bases from J, with 17 bases in between. In germline, CDR1 is MNHNS, CDR2 SASEGT. The length of the CDR3 is 17 residues. CDR3 residues: CASSEALPETEDSPLHF. CDR3 sequence (DNA): TGTGCCAGCAGTGAAGCGCTTCCCGAGACGGAGGATTCACCCCTCCACTTT.

The chain carries TRBV12-3 or TRBV12-4 and TRBJ2-5, with 7 bases fitting TRBD1. The CDR3 has 14 residues. J lost 3 bases, V lost 6 bases, and 7 bases had no gene match. In DNA, the CDR3 is TGTGCCAGCAGGAGACAGGGCGCTGAAGAGACCCAGTACTTC. Translated: CASRRQGAEETQYF.

This CDR3 reads CATRNAGTGRTYEQYF. CDR3 in DNA: TGTGCCACGCGAAACGCGGGGACAGGGCGAACCTACGAGCAGTACTTC. This sequence joins TRBV11-2 and TRBJ2-7; 9 bases are a match to TRBD1. Germline V gene data show CDR1 as SGHAT and CDR2 as FQNNGV. The V segment lost 10 bases and the J segment 2 bases; nucleotides outside the gene matches: 15. This CDR3 contains 16 residues.

This clonotype was observed many times. The V and J genes are TRBV5-5 and TRBJ1-5, with TRBD1 identical over 8 bases. The germline CDR1 and CDR2 sequences are SGHKS and YYEKEE (reference sequence). With V trimmed by 4 bases and J by 3 bases, 6 bases remained unmatched. The CDR3 runs 15 residues. CDR3 nucleotide sequence: TGTGCCAGCAGCGGAGGACAGGGAGTCAATCAGCCCCAGCATTTT. Protein: CASSGGQGVNQPQHF.

This rearrangement joins TRBV6-5 to TRBJ2-5; 9 positions match TRBD1. V trimming: 6 bases; J trimming: 5 bases; junction bases outside the gene matches: 7. Per the germline V gene, CDR1 is MNHEY and CDR2 is SVGAGI. The length of the CDR3 is 14 residues. CDR3 in DNA: TGTGCCAGCAGGAACAGGGGGCGGGAGGAGACCCAGTACTTC. Amino acids: CASRNRGREETQYF.

This clonotype was recorded a few times. The chain carries TRBV15 and TRBJ1-1; D unclear. CDR3 length: 14 residues. The V end lost 0 bases, the J end lost 4 bases, and 9 bases lay between the germline ends. Germline-derived CDR1 and CDR2 are LNHNV and YYDKDF (reference sequence). The CDR3 region is CATSRDLRSTEAFF. CDR3 sequence (DNA): TGTGCCACCAGCAGAGATCTAAGGTCCACTGAAGCTTTCTTT.

V and J are TRBV7-9 and TRBJ1-1, with D possibly matching TRBD1 (6 bases). Germline V gives CDR1 SEHNR, CDR2 FQNEAQ (reference sequence). This CDR3 has 15 residues. V lost 4 bases to trimming and J lost 1 base, with 13 bases between them. The DNA for the CDR3 is TGTGCCAGCAGCTCCGGATACAGGGCGAACACTGAAGCTTTCTTT. Its protein product is CASSSGYRANTEAFF.

The chain carries TRBV20-1 and TRBJ2-5, with D possibly TRBD1 on 5 matching bases. The CDR3 has 14 amino acids. Germline V gene lookup returns CDR1 DFQATT and CDR2 SNEGSKA (reference sequence). V lost 1 base and J lost 3, with 12 bases in between. This CDR3 is CSARAAGQEETQYF. Here the CDR3 DNA reads TGCAGTGCTAGAGCTGCAGGACAAGAAGAGACCCAGTACTTC.

This clonotype appeared many times. The chain uses TRBV20-1 and TRBJ2-7, with 10 bases fitting TRBD2. V lost 1 base, J lost 1 base, and 7 bases stayed unmatched. The CDR3 length is 16 residues. CDR1 DFQATT and CDR2 SNEGSKA come from the germline V gene (reference sequence). The CDR3 nucleotides are TGCAGTGCTAGAGGTAGCGGGAGGCACTCTTCCTACGAGCAGTACTTC. Its translation is CSARGSGRHSSYEQYF.

This clonotype was counted at least ten times. The V call is TRBV2, the J call TRBJ1-5, with D perhaps matching TRBD1 (6 bases). Trimming shortened V by 7 bases and J by 7 bases, and 17 bases separated the two germline ends. Looked up from germline, CDR1 is SNHLY and CDR2 is FYNNEI. This CDR3 comprises 14 residues. CDR3 in amino acids: CASTQDSPGQPQHF. The CDR3 region has the DNA TGTGCCAGCACGCAGGACAGTCCGGGACAGCCCCAGCATTTT. Combining the CDR3 with reference TRBV2 and TRBJ1-5 gives the whole variable domain EPEVTQTPSHQVTQMGQEVILRCVPISNHLYFYWYRQILGQKVEFLVSFYNNEISEKSEIFDDQFSVERPDGSNFTLKIRSTKLEDSAMYFCASTQDSPGQPQHFGDGTRLSIL.

In its sample, this clonotype was seen once. The V gene is TRBV29-1, the J gene TRBJ2-3; 12 positions agree with TRBD2. This CDR3 region has 16 residues. Germline-derived CDR1 and CDR2 are SQVTM and ANQGSEA. Trimming removed 6 bases from V and 3 bases from J; junction bases left unmatched: 10. CDR3 in amino acids: CSVHRLAGEGTDTQYF. The CDR3, as DNA: TGCAGCGTCCATCGACTAGCGGGAGAAGGGACAGATACGCAGTATTTT.

This clonotype was recorded many times. V and J are TRBV29-1 and TRBJ2-7; no clear D. Germline assignment: CDR1 SQVTM and CDR2 ANQGSEA. V was cut by 4 bases and J by 2 bases, with 15 bases left in between. The CDR3 is made up of 14 amino acids. The CDR3 sequence: CSVAGFQTAYEQYF. The DNA of the CDR3 is TGCAGCGTTGCCGGCTTCCAGACCGCCTACGAGCAGTACTTC.

The CDR3, as DNA: TGTGCCAGCAGCTTTCCGGGACGGCAAGAGACCCAGTACTTC. Its translation is CASSFPGRQETQYF. The chain recombines TRBV7-2 with TRBJ2-5; D is tentatively TRBD1 or TRBD2 (5 bases each). CDR3 length: 14 amino acids. Trimming shortened V by 3 bases and J by 2 bases, and 10 bases separated the two germline ends. Germline lookup yields CDR1 SGHTA and CDR2 FQGNSA.

The chain uses TRBV29-1 and TRBJ2-5, with a tentative D call TRBD1 (5 bases). The CDR3 has 11 amino acids. Germline V CDR1 and CDR2: SQVTM, ANQGSEA. The V end lost 4 bases, the J end lost 5 bases, and 8 bases lay between the germline ends. CDR3 loop: CSVARDETQYF. The CDR3 bases are TGCAGCGTTGCCAGGGATGAGACCCAGTACTTC.

The J gene is TRBJ2-7, the V gene TRBV20-1; 7 nucleotides align to TRBD2. V was clipped by 3 bases and J by 1 base; unmatched bases: 0. The CDR3 has 12 amino acids. The germline V gene has CDR1 DFQATT and CDR2 SNEGSKA (reference sequence). The CDR3 DNA follows: TGCAGTGCTAGGGGGGGGTCCTACGAGCAGTACTTC. Translated: CSARGGSYEQYF.

By share, this clonotype ranks as medium-sized (0.01 to 0.1%). The chain combines TRBV25-1 with TRBJ2-2; 7 bases line up with TRBD2. There are 13 residues in the CDR3. From germline, CDR1 is MGHDK and CDR2 SYGVNS. J was trimmed by 6 bases and V by 3 bases; bases with no gene match: 1. The CDR3 here is CASSEAGAGELFF. The CDR3 nucleotides read TGTGCCAGCAGTGAGGCGGGGGCCGGGGAGCTGTTTTTT.

Ten or more counts support this clonotype. V gene TRBV28 combines with J gene TRBJ2-7; D could derive from TRBD1 or TRBD2 (5 bases each). The CDR3 contains 15 residues. V dropped 4 bases and J dropped 2 bases, with 15 bases sitting between them. The germline CDR1 and CDR2 sequences are MDHEN and SYDVKM. The DNA for the CDR3 is TGTGCCAGCAGTTCCCCTTGGGACGGAGCCTACGAGCAGTACTTC. This translates into CASSSPWDGAYEQYF.

This chain links TRBV4-2 with TRBJ1-4; TRBD1 might be the D (6 bases). The CDR3 loop spans 15 amino acids. Trimming removed 1 base from V and 3 bases from J, with 9 bases in between. CDR1 LGHNA and CDR2 YNFKEQ come from the germline V gene. CDR3 sequence (DNA): TGTGCCAGCAGCCAAGTGGACAGCCCTAATGAAAAACTGTTTTTT. This gives the protein CASSQVDSPNEKLFF.

Many counts were recorded for this clonotype. The rearrangement joins TRBV10-3 to TRBJ2-2; D uncertain. V shed 3 bases and J shed 0 bases, with 8 bases lying between them. CDR3 length: 15 amino acids. Germline CDR1 and CDR2: ENHRY and SYGVKD. The CDR3 DNA reads as TGTGCCATCAGTGAACGTACCCCGAACACCGGGGAGCTGTTTTTT. It codes for CAISERTPNTGELFF.

This clonotype was detected ten times or more. V is TRBV29-1 and J is TRBJ2-3; no reliable D call. Germline lookup yields CDR1 SQVTM and CDR2 ANQGSEA. With 1 base removed from V and 0 bases from J, the gap between germline ends came to 8 bases. The CDR3 totals 14 residues. CDR3 DNA sequence: TGCAGCGTTGAAGGGAGTCTAAGCACAGATACGCAGTATTTT. It yields the protein CSVEGSLSTDTQYF.

Worth noting for this clonotype: This clone may be a read error of a much larger clone one base away. The chain recombines TRBV2 with TRBJ1-5, with D possibly being TRBD1 (6 bases). In germline, CDR1 is SNHLY, CDR2 FYNNEI. The CDR3 sequence is 16 residues long. V lost 4 bases, J lost 3 bases, and 16 bases lay in between. The CDR3 protein is CASSALTRGNNQPQHF. DNA of the CDR3: TGTGCCAGCAGTGCCCTCACAAGGGGGAACAATCAGCCCCAGCATTTT.

The V call is TRBV7-3, the J call TRBJ2-7; 14 positions match TRBD2. The trim removed 5 bases at V and 6 bases at J, leaving 6 bases unmatched. CDR1 SGHTA and CDR2 FQGTGA come from the germline V gene. The CDR3 is 15 residues long. CDR3 in amino acids: CASSPGTSGRGEQYF. CDR3 nucleotide sequence: TGTGCCAGCAGCCCCGGGACTAGCGGGAGAGGCGAGCAGTACTTC.

This clonotype showed up many times. The chain carries TRBV7-8 and TRBJ2-7; D unclear. The germline CDR1 and CDR2 sequences are SGHVS and FQNEAQ. The V gene lost 6 bases and the J gene lost 0 bases, with 9 bases spanning the gap. This CDR3 comprises 13 residues. The CDR3 DNA reads as TGTGCCAGCAGTAGTTGGAGCTCCTACGAGCAGTACTTC. Protein sequence: CASSSWSSYEQYF.

The chain is built from TRBV7-4 and TRBJ1-1, with a weak D call TRBD1 (5 bases). This CDR3 has 13 amino acids. The germline V gene encodes CDR1 SGHVT and CDR2 SQSDAQ. Trimming took 2 bases from V and 7 from J, leaving 11 bases between them. CDR3 sequence reads: CASSLTRDGEAFF. DNA for the CDR3: TGTGCCAGCAGCTTAACTCGGGACGGTGAAGCTTTCTTT.

This chain uses TRBV20-1 with TRBJ2-5, with TRBD2 identical over 11 bases. The V segment lost 3 bases and the J segment 5 bases; nucleotides outside the gene matches: 17. The CDR3 is 18 amino acids. The germline V gene has CDR1 DFQATT and CDR2 SNEGSKA (reference sequence). The CDR3 DNA is TGCAGTGCTAGCCCTCTAGCGGGAGGCTCGGAGGGTTTTGAGACCCAGTACTTC. Its protein product is CSASPLAGGSEGFETQYF.

This clonotype was seen ten or more times. The rearrangement links TRBV24-1 to TRBJ1-2, with D maybe TRBD1 (6 bases). Per germline, CDR1 KGHDR and CDR2 SFDVKD. Between the trimmed V and J ends, which lost 3 bases and 5 bases, there was a span of 18 bases. There are 16 residues in the CDR3. For the CDR3, the DNA is TGTGCCACCAGTGATCCAAGGGCAGGGGCGCAATATGGCTACACCTTC. Amino acids: CATSDPRAGAQYGYTF.

The chain has TRBV2 and TRBJ1-5; weak D call: TRBD1 (6 bases). Trimming removed 9 bases from V and 11 bases from J, with 17 bases in between. This CDR3 comprises 12 residues. The germline CDR1 and CDR2 sequences are SNHLY and FYNNEI. The chain's CDR3 is CARRTGQETQHF. The CDR3 DNA reads as TGTGCCAGACGAACAGGGCAGGAGACCCAGCATTTT. The variable domain in full, with the rest retrieved from reference TRBV2 and TRBJ1-5, is EPEVTQTPSHQVTQMGQEVILRCVPISNHLYFYWYRQILGQKVEFLVSFYNNEISEKSEIFDDQFSVERPDGSNFTLKIRSTKLEDSAMYFCARRTGQETQHFGDGTRLSIL.

The CDR3 nucleotides read TGTGCCAGGACTGATGTTTCGGGGGCAACTTCACCCCTCCACTTT. Translation: CARTDVSGATSPLHF. The chain uses TRBV2 and TRBJ1-6, with a tentative D call TRBD1 (6 bases). The germline gives CDR1 SNHLY, CDR2 FYNNEI. V was shortened by 9 bases and J by 9 bases, with 21 bases between the two germline ends. The CDR3 totals 15 residues.